This section outlines one TCR beta chain sequence together with its context. This clonotype occurred a few times. What this receptor recognizes is not known. No per-base quality is available; no much larger clone lies one base away. CDR3 length: 11 amino acids, cysteine to phenylalanine. Kept here is only the CDR3 DNA, which spans 33 bases and is read in frame from base 1. From the germline V gene, CDR1 is MGHDK and CDR2 is SYGVNS. V and J lose 7 bases and 10 bases, and a span of 13 bases separates them. This entry comes from a study of T-cell reconstitution after alpha-beta-depleted transplantation in children (dated by TCRdb to about 2016). Regarding the complete study: T-cell immune reconstitution after TCRalphabeta/CD19-depleted allogeneic hematopoietic cell transplantation in children was quantitatively tracked in the study by means of TCR repertoire profiling.

Preparation of the library involved PCR. Sequencing took place on an Illumina HiSeq 2500. Molecular barcoding was employed in the preparation of TCR libraries, with unique molecular identifiers being used to normalize TCRbeta repertoire quantification. TCRdb handled the public reads itself, with Q25 trimming in fastp and clone calling in MiXCR, and kept productive beta chains. Identical CDR3 protein sequences are pooled into one entry, listed with their most common genes and DNA. This sample gives about 610,000 distinct CDR3 sequences in total; about 10% of them show up just once. Less than 5% of the sample lies in the top ten.

This receptor was taken from a human donor who donated a stem cell graft to a child with acute myeloid leukemia. The rearrangement combines TRBV25-1 with TRBJ1-1, with no confidently assigned D gene. The sample in question was PBMCs from the stem cell graft donor, obtained from the stem cell graft. In nucleotide form, the sequence is TGTGCCAGCACTGACGGCCTGGGAGCTTTCTTT. It is translated as CASTDGLGAFF.